This passage covers 27 T cell receptor beta chains from one sample sequenced in a study of T-cell reconstitution after alpha-beta-depleted transplantation in children. The TCRbeta library incorporated unique molecular identifiers. One entry per CDR3 protein results from TCRdb running MiXCR on the PCR reads. This table holds around 960,000 distinct CDR3 sequences, roughly 31% found once. The sample here was PBMCs, mostly from graft donor cells, taken 360 days after TCRalphabeta/CD19-depleted stem cell transplant. The origin of the receptors is a boy under three years old who had a stem cell transplant for SCID, so the T cells may come from the graft donor.

In its sample, this clonotype was seen a few times. The chain combines TRBV7-8 with TRBJ2-7; a possible D gene is TRBD1 (6 bases). V lost 5 bases, J lost 2 bases, and 16 bases lay in between. This CDR3 spans 15 amino acids. Germline values: CDR1 SGHVS, CDR2 FQNEAQ. CDR3 in DNA: TGTGCCAGCAGCCCCCGGACAGACAGGACCTACGAGCAGTACTTC. Its translation is CASSPRTDRTYEQYF.

A few counts support this clonotype. The chain carries TRBV7-9 and TRBJ2-1; TRBD1 is a possible D gene (5 bases). From germline, CDR1 is SEHNR and CDR2 FQNEAQ (reference sequence). Trimming pared 5 bases from V and 0 bases from J, leaving 14 bases between. The length of the CDR3 is 16 residues. The CDR3 coding sequence is TGTGCCAGCAGCCCCCGACAGATTAGCTCCTACAATGAGCAGTTCTTC. Translating it yields CASSPRQISSYNEQFF.

The chain couples TRBV5-1 to TRBJ2-5, with no clear D. The CDR3 contains 15 residues. The germline V and J ends were trimmed by 1 base and 3 bases, with 13 bases remaining between them. CDR1 is SGHRS and CDR2 is YFSETQ in the germline V gene. The CDR3 spells CASSLTLRLEETQYF. The CDR3 DNA is TGCGCCAGCAGCTTGACGTTAAGGCTAGAAGAGACCCAGTACTTC.

The table lists this clonotype with a few counts. J is TRBJ1-5 and V is TRBV5-5; D uncertain. Between the trimmed V and J ends, which lost 0 bases and 9 bases, there was a span of 16 bases. This CDR3 spans 15 amino acids. The V gene's germline CDR1 is SGHKS and CDR2 YYEKEE (reference sequence). The CDR3 DNA sequence: TGTGCCAGCAGCTTGGCTACCCTCGAGGTGCGGCCCCAGCATTTT. Translated, it gives CASSLATLEVRPQHF.

CDR3 loop: CASSQADRRGNTIYF. The CDR3 DNA sequence: TGTGCCAGCAGCCAAGCGGACCGGAGAGGAAACACCATATATTTT. V and J are TRBV3-1 and TRBJ1-3; the D is unclear. Per the germline V gene, CDR1 is LGHDT and CDR2 is YNNKEL (reference sequence). The CDR3 is made up of 15 amino acids. V gave up 1 base and J gave up 4 bases, with 11 bases separating them.

The chain carries TRBV9 and TRBJ1-1, with a tentative D call TRBD1 (5 bases). The germline V and J ends were trimmed by 6 bases and 5 bases, with 20 bases remaining between them. CDR1 is SGDLS and CDR2 is YYNGEE in the germline V gene. There are 15 residues in the CDR3. In DNA, the CDR3 is TGTGCCAGCACCACCGTGGGTCAGGGTTGGACTGAAGCTTTCTTT. Its translation: CASTTVGQGWTEAFF.

V is TRBV15 and J is TRBJ2-3; D gene uncertain. The CDR3 extends over 13 amino acids. V gave up 3 bases and J gave up 14 bases, with 18 bases separating them. Per germline, CDR1 LNHNV and CDR2 YYDKDF (reference sequence). This CDR3 reads CATSSLRAPGRYF. CDR3 coding DNA: TGTGCCACCAGCAGCCTCCGGGCTCCCGGCCGGTATTTT.

The chain employs TRBV20-1 and TRBJ2-2, with no clear D. The V end lost 3 bases, the J end lost 4 bases, and 9 bases lay between the germline ends. This CDR3 is built from 13 residues. Germline values: CDR1 DFQATT, CDR2 SNEGSKA (reference sequence). This chain's CDR3 is CSASEATTGELFF. In nucleotides, the CDR3 is TGCAGTGCTAGTGAGGCCACCACCGGGGAGCTGTTTTTT.

V and J are TRBV12-3 or TRBV12-4 and TRBJ2-3; 9 nucleotides agree with TRBD1. This CDR3 is built from 17 residues. V trimming: 4 bases; J trimming: 1 base; junction bases outside the gene matches: 9. CDR3 sequence reads: CASSSPGTGIGTDTQYF. The DNA of the CDR3 is TGTGCCAGCAGTTCCCCAGGGACAGGGATTGGCACAGATACGCAGTATTTT.

The chain's CDR3 is CSALGGVDIQYF. CDR3 sequence (DNA): TGCAGTGCCCTGGGCGGGGTTGACATTCAGTACTTC. The rearrangement joins TRBV20-1 to TRBJ2-4; TRBD2 might be the D (6 bases). The CDR3 length is 12 residues. V shed 6 bases and J shed 8 bases, with 14 bases lying between them. Per the germline V gene, CDR1 is DFQATT and CDR2 is SNEGSKA (reference sequence).

The chain is built from TRBV7-6 and TRBJ2-5; 10 nucleotides agree with TRBD2. The CDR3 extends over 16 amino acids. The germline CDR1 and CDR2 sequences are SGHVS and FNYEAQ. V shed 3 bases and J 3 bases; nucleotides not matched to a gene: 7. Here the CDR3 reads CASSFLPAGGKETQYF. The CDR3 DNA is TGTGCCAGCAGCTTCCTGCCAGCGGGGGGGAAAGAGACCCAGTACTTC.

The CDR3 spells CASSREGTATYEQYF. The CDR3 region has the DNA TGTGCCAGCAGCCGGGAGGGGACTGCGACCTACGAGCAGTACTTC. J is TRBJ2-7 and V is TRBV4-2; 7 bases are a match to TRBD2. V lost 4 bases and J lost 2; bases outside the gene matches: 8. The germline V gene encodes CDR1 LGHNA and CDR2 YNFKEQ. There are 15 residues in the CDR3.

This clonotype was seen a few times. The V gene is TRBV7-9, the J gene TRBJ2-7, with TRBD1 matching over 7 bases. The CDR3 is made up of 15 amino acids. Germline V lookup: CDR1 SEHNR, CDR2 FQNEAQ (reference sequence). V shed 5 bases, J shed 1 base, and the junction held 8 bases outside the gene matches. CDR3 in amino acids: CASSRDRDGSYEQYF. The CDR3 DNA reads as TGTGCCAGCAGCCGTGACAGGGACGGGTCCTACGAGCAGTACTTC.

This clonotype was observed a few times. The V and J genes are TRBV5-6 and TRBJ2-2; D assignment may be TRBD1 or TRBD2 (5 bases each). Germline assignment: CDR1 SGHDT and CDR2 YYEEEE. With 4 bases removed from V and 5 bases from J, the gap between germline ends came to 21 bases. The CDR3 has 17 amino acids. CDR3 sequence: CASSRPGTPRGTGELFF. The CDR3 nucleotides read TGTGCCAGCAGCCGACCAGGGACCCCTAGGGGAACCGGGGAGCTGTTTTTT.

The chain recombines TRBV5-1 with TRBJ2-1; 8 positions match TRBD1. With V trimmed by 4 bases and J by 3 bases, 6 bases remained unmatched. CDR3 length equals 15 residues. Germline V lookup: CDR1 SGHRS, CDR2 YFSETQ. CDR3 DNA sequence: TGCGCCAGCAGCGATGACAGGGGTATCTACAATGAGCAGTTCTTC. Translating gives CASSDDRGIYNEQFF.

The chain couples TRBV28 to TRBJ2-1; 8 bases line up with TRBD1. The CDR3 covers 15 residues. Germline V CDR1 and CDR2: MDHEN, SYDVKM. The V segment lost 6 bases and the J segment 5 bases; nucleotides outside the gene matches: 9. The CDR3 region is CASRADRERHNEQFF. CDR3 in DNA: TGTGCCAGCAGGGCGGACAGGGAACGACACAATGAGCAGTTCTTC.

The V call is TRBV11-1, the J call TRBJ2-4; 9 positions match TRBD1. Germline V gene lookup returns CDR1 SGHAT and CDR2 FQDESV (reference sequence). This CDR3 contains 18 residues. The junction had 13 bases not matched to a gene; V was cut back by 6 bases and J by 1 base. CDR3 amino acids: CASSYDRGTGNAKNIQYF. CDR3 bases: TGTGCCAGCAGTTATGACCGGGGGACAGGGAATGCCAAAAACATTCAGTACTTC.

This clonotype turned up a few times. The chain joins TRBV15 to TRBJ2-1, with D maybe TRBD2 (5 bases). V gave up 4 bases and J gave up 9 bases, with 10 bases separating them. Per the germline V gene, CDR1 is LNHNV and CDR2 is YYDKDF (reference sequence). CDR3 length: 12 residues. In DNA form, the CDR3 reads TGTGCCACCAGCACGTTAGGAGGTGAGCAGTTCTTC. The encoded protein is CATSTLGGEQFF. Full variable domain (remainder filled in from reference TRBV15 and TRBJ2-1): DAMVIQNPRYQVTQFGKPVTLSCSQTLNHNVMYWYQQKSSQAPKLLFHYYDKDFNNEADTPDNFQSRRPNTSFCFLDIRSPGLGDTAMYLCATSTLGGEQFFGPGTRLTVL.

This clonotype was observed a few times. A far bigger clonotype differs at one base, so this is likely a read error. The chain uses TRBV5-1 and TRBJ2-7; D possibly corresponds to TRBD1 (6 bases). This CDR3 comprises 12 residues. Trimming took 4 bases from V and 3 from J, leaving 8 bases between them. Germline CDR1 is SGHRS and CDR2 is YFSETQ. The CDR3 nucleotides are TGCGCCAGCAGCATGGACAGCTACGAGCAGTACTTC. Translating it yields CASSMDSYEQYF.

This clonotype has a handful of counts. V usage is TRBV5-5 and J usage is TRBJ1-1, with unresolved D. This CDR3 comprises 13 residues. CDR1 and CDR2 (germline): SGHKS, YYEKEE (reference sequence). Trimming cost V 4 bases and J 6 bases, with 13 bases left between them. CDR3 region: CASSTSGGAEAFF. CDR3 bases: TGTGCCAGCAGCACGTCGGGAGGCGCTGAAGCTTTCTTT.

This chain joins TRBV21-1 and TRBJ1-1. TRBV21-1 is a listed pseudogene. This CDR3 is 12 amino acids long. This CDR3 reads CASSKDADGAFF. CDR3 DNA sequence: TGTGCCAGCAGCAAAGATGCGGATGGGGCTTTCTTT.

J is TRBJ1-6 and V is TRBV20-1; 9 positions match TRBD1. The V gene end was trimmed by 3 bases and the J gene end by 7 bases; junction bases not matched to a gene: 7. The length of the CDR3 is 15 residues. CDR1 and CDR2 (germline): DFQATT, SNEGSKA (reference sequence). In DNA form, the CDR3 reads TGCAGTGCTAGGGACAGGGGATTTTCGAATTCACCCCTCCACTTT. It is translated as CSARDRGFSNSPLHF.

This chain uses TRBV12-3 or TRBV12-4 with TRBJ1-1; D call uncertain. Trimming shortened V by 6 bases and J by 4 bases, and 12 bases separated the two germline ends. This CDR3 contains 13 residues. CDR3 nucleotides: TGTGCCAGCAGCCCCCGACGGTTCACTGAAGCTTTCTTT. Translation gives CASSPRRFTEAFF.

The chain employs TRBV5-1 and TRBJ1-2; 7 nucleotides line up with TRBD1. The CDR3 spans 17 residues. Germline CDR1 is SGHRS and CDR2 is YFSETQ. The trim removed 0 bases at V and 1 base at J, leaving 9 bases unmatched. The CDR3 is CASSLAPPGTVNYGYTF. CDR3 in DNA: TGCGCCAGCAGCTTGGCCCCTCCGGGGACAGTTAACTATGGCTACACCTTC.

In this sample, this clonotype turned up a few times. The chain uses TRBV5-6 and TRBJ2-3; D perhaps matches TRBD1 (5 bases). In germline, CDR1 is SGHDT, CDR2 YYEEEE. CDR3 size: 14 residues. V was cut by 4 bases and J by 2 bases, with 11 bases left in between. CDR3 in DNA: TGTGCCAGCAGCCGGTTGGGGCCCACAGATACGCAGTATTTT. Its protein is CASSRLGPTDTQYF. Full variable domain (rest looked up from reference TRBV5-6 and TRBJ2-3): DAGVTQSPTHLIKTRGQQVTLRCSPKSGHDTVSWYQQALGQGPQFIFQYYEEEERQRGNFPDRFSGHQFPNYSSELNVNALLLGDSALYLCASSRLGPTDTQYFGPGTRLTVL.

This clonotype was recorded a few times. The rearrangement links TRBV6-5 to TRBJ2-2; weak D call: TRBD1 (5 bases). The germline gives CDR1 MNHEY, CDR2 SVGAGI. V lost 0 bases and J 6 bases, leaving 8 bases between the germline ends. This CDR3 comprises 14 residues. This chain's CDR3 is CASSYSPGPGELFF. CDR3 DNA sequence: TGTGCCAGCAGTTACTCGCCAGGGCCCGGGGAGCTGTTTTTT.

This clonotype was detected many times. The chain has TRBV6-1 and TRBJ2-7; no definite D call. This CDR3 has 15 amino acids. Germline V CDR1 and CDR2: MNHNS, SASEGT. V was shortened by 5 bases and J by 3 bases, with 17 bases between the two germline ends. CDR3 region: CASSPSFETNYEQYF. The CDR3 nucleotides are TGTGCCAGCAGTCCCTCTTTTGAGACAAACTACGAGCAGTACTTC.